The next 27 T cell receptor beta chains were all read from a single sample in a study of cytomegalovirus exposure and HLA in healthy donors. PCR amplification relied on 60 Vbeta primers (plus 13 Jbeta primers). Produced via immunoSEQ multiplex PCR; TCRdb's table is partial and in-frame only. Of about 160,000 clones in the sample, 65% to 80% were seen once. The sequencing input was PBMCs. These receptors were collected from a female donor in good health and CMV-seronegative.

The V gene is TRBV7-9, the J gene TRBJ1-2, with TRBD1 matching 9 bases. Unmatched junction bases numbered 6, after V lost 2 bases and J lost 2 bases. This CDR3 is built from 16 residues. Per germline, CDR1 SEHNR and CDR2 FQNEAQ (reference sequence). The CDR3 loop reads CASSLKGDRVNYGYTF. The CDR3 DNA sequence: TGTGCCAGCAGCTTAAAGGGGGACAGGGTCAACTATGGCTACACCTTC.

Written as DNA, the CDR3 is TGCAGCGTTGGGACTAGCGGTTACAATGAGCAGTTCTTC. Translating it yields CSVGTSGYNEQFF. The chain recombines TRBV29-1 with TRBJ2-1, with TRBD2 matching over 10 bases. The CDR3 sequence is 13 residues long. Germline V lookup: CDR1 SQVTM, CDR2 ANQGSEA. The V and J ends lost 4 bases and 4 bases, in that order; junction bases with no gene match: 1.

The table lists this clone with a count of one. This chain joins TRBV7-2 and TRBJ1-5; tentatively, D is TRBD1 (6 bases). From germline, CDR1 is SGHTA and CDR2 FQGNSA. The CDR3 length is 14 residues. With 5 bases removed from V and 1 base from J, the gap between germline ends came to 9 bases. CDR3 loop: CASSRDISNQPQHF. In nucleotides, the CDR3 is TGTGCCAGCAGCAGGGACATCAGCAATCAGCCCCAGCATTTT.

In DNA form, the CDR3 reads TGTGCCAGCAGGACATTCCTCTCAGATACGCAGTATTTT. Amino acid sequence: CASRTFLSDTQYF. V gene TRBV7-8 combines with J gene TRBJ2-3; D is unresolved. V gave up 6 bases and J gave up 4 bases, with 11 bases separating them. CDR3 length: 13 residues. CDR1 and CDR2 from the germline V gene are SGHVS and FQNEAQ.

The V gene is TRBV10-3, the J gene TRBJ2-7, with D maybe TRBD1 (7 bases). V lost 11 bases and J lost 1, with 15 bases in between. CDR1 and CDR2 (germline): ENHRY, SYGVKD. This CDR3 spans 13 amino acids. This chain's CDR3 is CAVRGTESYEQYF. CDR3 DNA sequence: TGTGCCGTCCGGGGGACAGAGTCCTACGAGCAGTACTTC.

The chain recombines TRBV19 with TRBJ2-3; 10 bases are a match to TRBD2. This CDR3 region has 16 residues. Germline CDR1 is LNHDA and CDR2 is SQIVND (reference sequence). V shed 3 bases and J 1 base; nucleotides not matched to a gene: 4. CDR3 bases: TGTGCCAGTAGTATTCCCGGGACTAGCGGCACAGATACGCAGTATTTT. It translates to CASSIPGTSGTDTQYF.

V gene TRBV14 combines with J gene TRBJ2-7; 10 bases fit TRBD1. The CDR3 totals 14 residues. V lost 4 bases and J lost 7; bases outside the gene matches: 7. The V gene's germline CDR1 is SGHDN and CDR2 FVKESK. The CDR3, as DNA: TGTGCCAGCAGCCTCCGGACAGGGGGTGGAGAGCAGTACTTC. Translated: CASSLRTGGGEQYF. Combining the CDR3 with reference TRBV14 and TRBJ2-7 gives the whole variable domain EAGVTQFPSHSVIEKGQTVTLRCDPISGHDNLYWYRRVMGKEIKFLLHFVKESKQDESGMPNNRFLAERTGGTYSTLKVQPAELEDSGVYFCASSLRTGGGEQYFGPGTRLTVT.

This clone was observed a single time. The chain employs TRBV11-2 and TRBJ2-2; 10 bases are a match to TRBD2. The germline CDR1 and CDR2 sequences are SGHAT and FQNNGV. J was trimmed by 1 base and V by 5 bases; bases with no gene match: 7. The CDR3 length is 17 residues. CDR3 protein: CASSPSKREGNTGELFF. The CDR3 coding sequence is TGTGCCAGCAGCCCATCAAAGCGGGAGGGGAACACCGGGGAGCTGTTTTTT. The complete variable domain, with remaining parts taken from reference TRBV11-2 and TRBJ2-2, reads EAGVAQSPRYKIIEKRQSVAFWCNPISGHATLYWYQQILGQGPKLLIQFQNNGVVDDSQLPKDRFSAERLKGVDSTLKIQPAKLEDSAVYLCASSPSKREGNTGELFFGEGSRLTVL.

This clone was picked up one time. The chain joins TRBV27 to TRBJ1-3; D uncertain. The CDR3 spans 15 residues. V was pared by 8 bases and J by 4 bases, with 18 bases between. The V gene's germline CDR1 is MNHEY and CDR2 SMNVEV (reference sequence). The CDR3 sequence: CASGSPGRHGNTIYF. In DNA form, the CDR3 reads TGTGCCAGCGGAAGCCCGGGGAGGCACGGAAACACCATATATTTT.

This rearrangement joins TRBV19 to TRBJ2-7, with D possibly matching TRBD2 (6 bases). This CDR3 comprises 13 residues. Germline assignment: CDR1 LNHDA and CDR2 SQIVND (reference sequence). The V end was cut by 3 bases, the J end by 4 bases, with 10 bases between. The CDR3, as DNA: TGTGCCAGTAGTATTGGGGCGGGATACGAGCAGTACTTC. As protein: CASSIGAGYEQYF.

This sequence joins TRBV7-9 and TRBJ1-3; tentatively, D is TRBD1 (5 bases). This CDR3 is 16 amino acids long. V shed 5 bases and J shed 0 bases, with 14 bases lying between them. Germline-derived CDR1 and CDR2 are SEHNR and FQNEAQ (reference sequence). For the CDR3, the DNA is TGTGCCAGCAGCCGAGACAGCGTCCGCTCTGGAAACACCATATATTTT. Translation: CASSRDSVRSGNTIYF.

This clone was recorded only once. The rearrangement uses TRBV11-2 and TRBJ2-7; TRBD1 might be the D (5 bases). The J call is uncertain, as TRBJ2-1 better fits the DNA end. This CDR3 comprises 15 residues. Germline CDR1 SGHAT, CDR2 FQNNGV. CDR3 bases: TGTGCCAGCAGCCCGCAGGGAAATACCCGATACGAGCAGTTCTTC. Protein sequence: CASSPQGNTRYEQFF.

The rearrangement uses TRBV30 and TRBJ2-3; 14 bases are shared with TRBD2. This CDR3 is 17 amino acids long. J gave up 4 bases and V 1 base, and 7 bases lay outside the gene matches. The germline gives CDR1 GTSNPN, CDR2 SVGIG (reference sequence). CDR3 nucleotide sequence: TGTGCCTGGAGTGACCCCGGGACTAGCGGGGGAGCAGATACGCAGTATTTT. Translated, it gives CAWSDPGTSGGADTQYF.

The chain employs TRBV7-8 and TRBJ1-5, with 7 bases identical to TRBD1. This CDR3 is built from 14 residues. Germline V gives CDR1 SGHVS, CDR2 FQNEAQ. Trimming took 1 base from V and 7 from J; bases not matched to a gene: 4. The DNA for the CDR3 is TGTGCCAGCAGCTTAGGCGTCAGGGGGCAGCCCCAGCATTTT. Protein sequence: CASSLGVRGQPQHF.

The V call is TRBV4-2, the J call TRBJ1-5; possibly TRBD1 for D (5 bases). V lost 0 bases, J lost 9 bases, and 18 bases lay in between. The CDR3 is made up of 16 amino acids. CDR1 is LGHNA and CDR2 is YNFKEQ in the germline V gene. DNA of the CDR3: TGTGCCAGCAGCCAAGATTGGGGCCTGACGTGGACGCCCCAGCATTTT. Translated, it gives CASSQDWGLTWTPQHF.

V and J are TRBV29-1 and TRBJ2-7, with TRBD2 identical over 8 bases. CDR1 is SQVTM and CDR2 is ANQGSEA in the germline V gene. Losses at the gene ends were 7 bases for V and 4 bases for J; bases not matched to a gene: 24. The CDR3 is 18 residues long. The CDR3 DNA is TGCAGCGCTACCCGTCCGCCGGGAGGGGGAACAGGGTTTTACGAGCAGTACTTC. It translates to CSATRPPGGGTGFYEQYF.

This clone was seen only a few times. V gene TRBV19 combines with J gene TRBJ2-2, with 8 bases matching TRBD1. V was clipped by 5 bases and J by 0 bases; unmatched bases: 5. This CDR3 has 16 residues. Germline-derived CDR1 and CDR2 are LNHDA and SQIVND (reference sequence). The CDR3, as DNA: TGTGCCAGTAGTGTACGACAGGGGACGAACACCGGGGAGCTGTTTTTT. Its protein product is CASSVRQGTNTGELFF.

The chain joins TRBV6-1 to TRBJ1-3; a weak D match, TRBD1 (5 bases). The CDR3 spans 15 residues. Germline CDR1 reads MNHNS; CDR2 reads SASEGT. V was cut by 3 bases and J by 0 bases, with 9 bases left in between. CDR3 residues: CASSDRRASGNTIYF. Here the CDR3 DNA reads TGTGCCAGCAGTGATCGCAGGGCCTCTGGAAACACCATATATTTT.

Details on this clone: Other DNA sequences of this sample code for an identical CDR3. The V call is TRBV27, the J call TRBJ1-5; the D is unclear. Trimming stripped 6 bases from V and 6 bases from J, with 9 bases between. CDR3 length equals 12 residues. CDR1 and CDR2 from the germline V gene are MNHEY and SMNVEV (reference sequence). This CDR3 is CASSPRGQPQHF. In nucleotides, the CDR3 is TGTGCCAGCAGCCCCCGGGGTCAGCCCCAGCATTTT.

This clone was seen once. This CDR3 is CASKETGVGTEAFF. Written as DNA, the CDR3 is TGTGCCAGCAAAGAGACCGGGGTTGGTACTGAAGCTTTCTTT. The chain employs TRBV2 and TRBJ1-1; D not certain. This CDR3 spans 14 amino acids. Trimming left V 7 bases short and J 5 bases short, with 17 bases between. Germline V gives CDR1 SNHLY, CDR2 FYNNEI.

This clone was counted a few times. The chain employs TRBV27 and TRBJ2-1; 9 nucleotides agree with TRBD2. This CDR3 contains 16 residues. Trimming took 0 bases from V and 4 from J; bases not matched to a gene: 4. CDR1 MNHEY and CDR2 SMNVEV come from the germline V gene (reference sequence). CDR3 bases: TGTGCCAGCAGTTTATCGGAGCTAGCGGGGTACAATGAGCAGTTCTTC. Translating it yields CASSLSELAGYNEQFF.

The CDR3 region has the DNA TGTGCCAGCAGTGGGGCGCCGAACAAAGCCAAAAACATTCAGTACTTC. Translated: CASSGAPNKAKNIQYF. The gene calls are TRBV6-1 and TRBJ2-4; no reliable D call. The length of the CDR3 is 16 residues. CDR1 and CDR2 (germline): MNHNS, SASEGT. V was cut by 4 bases and J by 0 bases, with 13 bases left in between.

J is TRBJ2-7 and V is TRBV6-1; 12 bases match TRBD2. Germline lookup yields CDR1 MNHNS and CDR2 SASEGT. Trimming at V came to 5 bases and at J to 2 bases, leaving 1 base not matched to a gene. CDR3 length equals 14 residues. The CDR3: CASSTSGRTYEQYF. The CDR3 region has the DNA TGTGCCAGCAGTACTAGCGGGAGGACCTACGAGCAGTACTTC.

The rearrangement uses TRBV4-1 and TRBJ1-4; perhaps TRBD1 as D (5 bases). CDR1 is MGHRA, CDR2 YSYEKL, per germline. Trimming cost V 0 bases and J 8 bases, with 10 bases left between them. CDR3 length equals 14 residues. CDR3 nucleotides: TGCGCCAGCAGCCAAGATCGGGGGTGGGAAAAACTGTTTTTT. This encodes CASSQDRGWEKLFF.

The CDR3 here is CASSFGTSGNNEQFF. CDR3 DNA: TGTGCCAGCAGCTTCGGGACTAGCGGAAACAATGAGCAGTTCTTC. The chain links TRBV9 to TRBJ2-1; 11 nucleotides line up with TRBD2. With 4 bases clipped from V and 5 bases from J, the junction kept 5 bases outside the gene matches. Germline loops: CDR1 SGDLS, CDR2 YYNGEE. The CDR3 has 15 amino acids.

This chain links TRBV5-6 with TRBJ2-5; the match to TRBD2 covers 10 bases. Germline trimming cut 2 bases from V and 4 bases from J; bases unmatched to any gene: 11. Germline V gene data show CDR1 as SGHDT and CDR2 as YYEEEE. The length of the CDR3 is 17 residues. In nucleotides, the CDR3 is TGTGCCAGCAGCTTCTTCGAAGCGGGAGGGGGGGCAGAGACCCAGTACTTC. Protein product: CASSFFEAGGGAETQYF.

CDR3 coding DNA: TGTGCCATCAGCTCCGACAGGGAGGACGGCTACACCTTC. Residues: CAISSDREDGYTF. The genes are TRBV10-3 and TRBJ1-2; 7 nucleotides line up with TRBD1. Trimming took 6 bases from V and 8 from J; bases not matched to a gene: 9. Germline-derived CDR1 and CDR2 are ENHRY and SYGVKD. The CDR3 runs 13 residues.